A selection of T cell receptor beta chains follows, all from one sample in a study of CD8+CD57+ T cells in acquired aplastic anemia. TCRdb used MiXCR to reprocess the reads, holding one entry per CDR3 protein. Counted here are 150,000 to 170,000 distinct CDR3 sequences, about 48% occurring once; the ten biggest clones make up 12%. The specimen was sorted CD4+, CD8+, or CD8+CD57+ T cells (not recorded which) from PBMCs. These TCRs come from a human donor with aplastic anemia. CDR3s leave out the opening cysteine and the closing phenylalanine or tryptophan. The order of the fields is J gene, V gene, clone size, CDR3 protein. The size of a clone is reported for some rows only, either as once, few or many, or as a class for expanded clones.

TRBJ1-2	TRBV20-1	.	SARTDRGHSGYT
TRBJ2-1	TRBV6-1	.	ASSLTPAGGQEQF
TRBJ2-3	TRBV19	.	ASSKIQGTGTDTQY
TRBJ2-7	TRBV10-3	once	AISEAYEQY
TRBJ2-3	TRBV20-1	many	SARARVGASSADTQY
TRBJ2-7	TRBV27	many	ASRNRIDAYEQY
TRBJ2-7	TRBV19	.	ASHSRDKAYEQY
TRBJ2-5	TRBV7-6	.	ASSRSRYQETQY
TRBJ2-1	TRBV27	once	ASRLLTGTSTYNEQF
TRBJ1-6	TRBV10-3	once	AISRQGVDNSPLH
TRBJ1-5	TRBV4-2	many	ASSQGVGPQH
TRBJ1-5	TRBV7-2	.	ASSLAWAGQPQH
TRBJ2-5	TRBV25-1	.	ASSEPAGKQETQY
TRBJ2-1	TRBV5-4	.	ASSLELAGNNEQF
TRBJ1-6	TRBV7-7	.	ASTHLGGGGGGYSPLH
TRBJ1-2	TRBV10-1	few	ASSAGQGDGYT
TRBJ2-3	TRBV2	.	ASSDTARTDTQY
TRBJ2-5	TRBV7-9	.	ASSRQLYQETQY
TRBJ2-1	TRBV2	few	ASRADRGDEQF
TRBJ1-4	TRBV7-8	.	ASSLNTFQGLEKLF
TRBJ2-3	TRBV24-1	.	ATSDSGQTYTDTQY
TRBJ2-3	TRBV6-1	many	ASSLTSPSTDTQY
TRBJ2-7	TRBV11-2	many	ASSAFPARGSRYEQY
TRBJ1-5	TRBV2	.	AGGTFPNQPQH
TRBJ2-1	TRBV19	once	ASSTGLAGPYNEQF
TRBJ2-1	TRBV6-5	many	ASSYLGGRIGEQF
TRBJ2-1	TRBV24-1	.	ATSDYLTSGKYNEQF
TRBJ1-2	TRBV20-1	many	SAIDRANYGYT
TRBJ1-2	TRBV20-1	.	SAGQPGYT
TRBJ1-3	TRBV7-8	.	ASSPGQGRNTIY
TRBJ2-2	TRBV5-1	few	ASTPRDSASGELF
TRBJ2-5	TRBV10-3	.	AISESGGVVAQY
TRBJ2-5	TRBV5-5	.	ASKPSGLGETQY
TRBJ2-3	TRBV11-1	.	ANSIQASSTDTQY
TRBJ2-7	TRBV13	many	ASSSLEGFSYEQY
TRBJ1-1	TRBV27	many	ASTRGTEAF
TRBJ1-1	TRBV29-1	.	SVNPGGTQAF
TRBJ2-7	TRBV7-2	few	ASSMLGGYEQY
TRBJ1-6	TRBV19	.	ASSIVRGNSPLH
TRBJ2-5	TRBV24-1	many	ATSDWGGGPSETQY
TRBJ2-7	TRBV6-5	many	ASSYSSRPGSYEQY
TRBJ1-4	TRBV6-5	many	ASSYTNLEGQLF
TRBJ2-5	TRBV7-6	once	ASSGTSGLRTQY
TRBJ2-1	TRBV10-3	.	AISVGSASLGNEQF
TRBJ1-6	TRBV5-5	.	ASSLRQGLPPLH
TRBJ2-7	TRBV7-8	few	ASSSDRRYEQY
TRBJ1-4	TRBV7-9	many	ASSWAGGEKLF
TRBJ1-1	TRBV5-5	many	ASSLEAAINTEAF
TRBJ2-7	TRBV29-1	.	SVGDGTYEQY
TRBJ1-3	TRBV11-1	.	ASSSPGTLGKPSGNTIY
TRBJ2-1	TRBV11-3	many	ASSLGGWNEQF
TRBJ1-2	TRBV2	.	ARGDSLGGYT
TRBJ2-3	TRBV9	.	ASSPRTSGGANTQY
TRBJ1-5	TRBV20-1	.	SAYRGGSQPQH